This passage covers 23 T cell receptor beta chains from one sample sequenced in a study of T cells in Graves' hyperthyroidism and ophthalmopathy. Amplification of TCR beta CDR3 regions used RNA as the template. A set of HTBI primers served as the primers for a first-round RT-PCR of the TCR CDR3. TCRdb re-derived calls from the multiplex PCR reads in MiXCR, one entry per CDR3 protein. The sample has fewer than 450,000 distinct CDR3 sequences, 15% to 20% seen once. Source material: blood. These TCRs come from a woman in her 30s with Graves' hyperthyroidism that later progressed to Graves' ophthalmopathy.

The table lists this clonotype with a few counts. The chain combines TRBV9 with TRBJ2-1; 8 bases fit TRBD1. J gave up 4 bases and V 3 bases, and 3 bases lay outside the gene matches. CDR1 is SGDLS, CDR2 YYNGEE, per germline. This CDR3 comprises 14 residues. The CDR3 sequence is CASSGTGTYNEQFF. Written as DNA, the CDR3 is TGTGCCAGCAGCGGGACAGGGACTTACAATGAGCAGTTCTTC.

Only a few counts were recorded for this clonotype. The chain links TRBV14 to TRBJ2-7; D is perhaps TRBD2 (5 bases). The CDR3 length is 18 residues. The germline V gene has CDR1 SGHDN and CDR2 FVKESK. V was shortened by 0 bases and J by 3 bases, with 21 bases between the two germline ends. CDR3 nucleotide sequence: TGTGCCAGCAGCCAAGATCTAGGTTGGGAGCGGCTCTACTACGAGCAGTACTTC. Protein sequence: CASSQDLGWERLYYEQYF.

There are a few counts of this clonotype. The chain couples TRBV7-2 to TRBJ2-3; unclear D gene. This CDR3 contains 14 residues. Germline values: CDR1 SGHTA, CDR2 FQGNSA. V was shortened by 2 bases and J by 1 base, with 7 bases between the two germline ends. CDR3 DNA: TGTGCCAGCAGCTTAAACACCGGCACAGATACGCAGTATTTT. It yields the protein CASSLNTGTDTQYF.

In this sample, this clonotype turned up many times. The chain is built from TRBV18 and TRBJ1-3, with TRBD1 as a possible D gene (5 bases). V lost 2 bases, J lost 0 bases, and 11 bases lay in between. Germline V gives CDR1 KGHSH, CDR2 LQKENI. The CDR3 length is 16 residues. The CDR3 reads CASSPSGTTSGNTIYF. The CDR3 nucleotides read TGTGCCAGCTCACCATCCGGGACCACCTCTGGAAACACCATATATTTT.

Only a few counts were recorded for this clonotype. The chain is built from TRBV20-1 and TRBJ2-7; the D call may be TRBD1 or TRBD2 (6 bases each). The CDR3 has 14 residues. Germline V gene lookup returns CDR1 DFQATT and CDR2 SNEGSKA (reference sequence). Trimming stripped 1 base from V and 3 bases from J, with 13 bases between. The CDR3 nucleotides read TGCAGTGCTAGAGTCCCCGGGGGCGGCTACGAGCAGTACTTC. Amino acid sequence: CSARVPGGGYEQYF.

This clonotype was seen a handful of times. The chain has TRBV12-3 or TRBV12-4 and TRBJ2-7; a weak D match, TRBD2 (5 bases). Trimming left V 3 bases short and J 6 bases short, with 12 bases between. The CDR3 consists of 13 residues. CDR3 residues: CASSFTGRGEQYF. The DNA of the CDR3 is TGTGCCAGCAGTTTCACGGGGAGAGGCGAGCAGTACTTC.

This clonotype was recorded many times. The chain employs TRBV5-5 and TRBJ2-3; no reliable D call. CDR3 length equals 13 residues. V lost 6 bases to trimming and J lost 1 base, with 9 bases between them. Per the germline V gene, CDR1 is SGHKS and CDR2 is YYEKEE (reference sequence). For the CDR3, the DNA is TGTGCCAGCAAACCCCCGGGCACAGATACGCAGTATTTT. Amino acid sequence: CASKPPGTDTQYF.

The gene calls are TRBV6-2 or TRBV6-3 and TRBJ1-3; D remains ambiguous. Trimming removed 2 bases from V and 4 bases from J, with 9 bases in between. Germline V gene data show CDR1 as MNHEY and CDR2 as SVGEGT. This CDR3 has 14 residues. CDR3 bases: TGTGCCAGCAGTTACAAGGTTCCGGGAAACACCATATATTTT. Residues: CASSYKVPGNTIYF.

The chain recombines TRBV28 with TRBJ2-1; tentatively, D is TRBD2 (6 bases). Trimming cost V 1 base and J 15 bases, with 13 bases left between them. The V gene's germline CDR1 is MDHEN and CDR2 SYDVKM. The CDR3 is 12 residues long. This CDR3 reads CASSLYRDFLFF. CDR3 DNA sequence: TGTGCCAGCAGTTTATACCGGGACTTTCTGTTCTTC.

J is TRBJ1-1 and V is TRBV20-1, with D tentatively TRBD1 (5 bases). V shed 0 bases and J shed 4 bases, with 12 bases lying between them. The CDR3 loop spans 14 amino acids. Germline V gene data show CDR1 as DFQATT and CDR2 as SNEGSKA (reference sequence). CDR3: CSAREVSGTTEAFF. DNA of the CDR3: TGCAGTGCTAGAGAGGTTTCGGGGACCACTGAAGCTTTCTTT.

This clonotype was seen more than once but under ten times. V and J are TRBV28 and TRBJ2-7; unclear D gene. CDR3 length equals 15 residues. V lost 1 base, J lost 2 bases, and 12 bases lay in between. The germline gives CDR1 MDHEN, CDR2 SYDVKM. The CDR3 DNA reads as TGTGCCAGCAGTTTATTCACCCTTTTTCCCTACGAGCAGTACTTC. Translated, it gives CASSLFTLFPYEQYF.

This clonotype was counted many times. J is TRBJ1-2 and V is TRBV2; 8 bases match TRBD1. This CDR3 region has 15 residues. J was trimmed by 7 bases and V by 5 bases; bases with no gene match: 12. Germline V gene data show CDR1 as SNHLY and CDR2 as FYNNEI. The CDR3 nucleotides are TGTGCCAGCAGTCTAAGTGACAGGGGTCCCCTTGGCTACACCTTC. Its translation is CASSLSDRGPLGYTF.

A word on this clonotype: Its ends do not fully match the called genes, so a read error is possible. The CDR3 nucleotides are TGCGCCAGCGGCTTGTGGGGACAGGGTACAGATACGCAGTATTTT. Translation gives CASGLWGQGTDTQYF. The rearrangement links TRBV5-1 to TRBJ2-3, with TRBD1 matching 9 bases. Germline V gene data show CDR1 as SGHRS and CDR2 as YFSETQ. The CDR3 spans 15 residues.

This clonotype was observed at least ten times. The rearrangement links TRBV2 to TRBJ2-3; 12 nucleotides agree with TRBD2. Germline V gene data show CDR1 as SNHLY and CDR2 as FYNNEI. The CDR3 contains 16 residues. With V trimmed by 6 bases and J by 4 bases, 8 bases remained unmatched. CDR3 loop: CASRSLAGGPSDTQYF. The CDR3 nucleotides are TGTGCCAGCAGGTCTCTAGCGGGGGGGCCATCAGATACGCAGTATTTT.

This clonotype was picked up many times. The genes are TRBV7-2 and TRBJ2-5, with D unclear. V was trimmed by 0 bases and J by 5 bases, leaving 16 bases between them. The CDR3 spans 16 residues. Germline V gene data show CDR1 as SGHTA and CDR2 as FQGNSA. The CDR3 DNA follows: TGTGCCAGCAGCTTAGCGGTCAGGCCAGTAAGGGAGACCCAGTACTTC. Encoded protein: CASSLAVRPVRETQYF.

This clonotype came up many times. V and J are TRBV20-1 and TRBJ2-7, with D possibly matching TRBD1 (6 bases). V was shortened by 6 bases and J by 2 bases, with 11 bases between the two germline ends. The CDR3 has 12 residues. CDR1 and CDR2 (germline): DFQATT, SNEGSKA (reference sequence). Written as DNA, the CDR3 is TGCAGTGCCGTTCCAGGGGCCTACGAGCAGTACTTC. Its translation is CSAVPGAYEQYF.

This clonotype was detected ten times or more. CDR3 loop: CASSPHQGAYEQYF. In DNA, the CDR3 is TGCGCCAGCAGCCCACACCAGGGGGCTTACGAGCAGTACTTC. The chain employs TRBV5-1 and TRBJ2-7; 8 positions match TRBD1. V trimming: 4 bases; J trimming: 4 bases; junction bases outside the gene matches: 7. This CDR3 is built from 14 residues. The germline V gene has CDR1 SGHRS and CDR2 YFSETQ.

This clonotype was counted ten times or more. V and J are TRBV20-1 and TRBJ1-2; 7 bases match TRBD1. The CDR3 sequence is 14 residues long. Per the germline V gene, CDR1 is DFQATT and CDR2 is SNEGSKA (reference sequence). V shed 6 bases, J shed 2 bases, and the junction held 9 bases outside the gene matches. The CDR3 region is CSAIQGSANYGYTF. In DNA form, the CDR3 reads TGCAGTGCAATACAGGGGAGCGCGAACTATGGCTACACCTTC.

CDR3 in DNA: TGTGCCAGCAGCGCTACTAGCGGGAGGGCAGATACGCAGTATTTT. This translates into CASSATSGRADTQYF. The chain links TRBV11-3 to TRBJ2-3; 13 bases agree with TRBD2. CDR1 and CDR2 from the germline V gene are SGHNT and YENEEA. The V segment lost 5 bases and the J segment 4 bases; nucleotides outside the gene matches: 3. This CDR3 spans 15 amino acids.

This clonotype was picked up many times. V and J are TRBV12-3 or TRBV12-4 and TRBJ2-1; TRBD2 matches 9 bases. The CDR3 runs to 24 residues. With V trimmed by 5 bases and J by 1 base, 30 bases remained unmatched. This chain's CDR3 is CASSPPVPGTVVMTSGSSYNEQFF. The CDR3 region has the DNA TGTGCCAGCAGTCCCCCGGTTCCCGGAACCGTGGTTATGACTAGCGGATCTTCCTACAATGAGCAGTTCTTC.

This clonotype was detected once. The chain has TRBV19 and TRBJ1-5; D is perhaps TRBD1 (6 bases). The CDR3 is 15 residues long. Deletions cut 10 bases from V and 0 bases from J, with 16 bases between. Germline V gene sequence: CDR1 LNHDA, CDR2 SQIVND (reference sequence). CDR3 bases: TGTGCCACGAGGTGGACAGACAATAGCAATCAGCCCCAGCATTTT. Translated: CATRWTDNSNQPQHF.

The rearrangement links TRBV19 to TRBJ1-1; D not resolved. V lost 4 bases to trimming and J lost 3 bases, with 9 bases between them. This CDR3 comprises 13 residues. Germline values: CDR1 LNHDA, CDR2 SQIVND (reference sequence). CDR3 nucleotides: TGTGCCAGTAGTAGCCAATGGGACACTGAAGCTTTCTTT. Encoded protein: CASSSQWDTEAFF.

This clonotype was seen at least ten times. The CDR3 nucleotides read TGTGCCAGCAGTGAATGGACCCTGAACACTGAAGCTTTCTTT. Translation: CASSEWTLNTEAFF. The chain has TRBV2 and TRBJ1-1; D is unresolved. Germline V gene sequence: CDR1 SNHLY, CDR2 FYNNEI. The CDR3 loop spans 14 amino acids. The V end lost 2 bases, the J end lost 0 bases, and 7 bases lay between the germline ends.